Shown below are 13 T cell receptor beta chains from a single sample sequenced in a study of T-cell reconstitution after alpha-beta-depleted transplantation in children (dated by TCRdb to the mid-2010s). To prepare the library, PCR was applied. For sequencing, an Illumina HiSeq 2500 was employed. Molecular barcoding was employed in the preparation of TCR libraries, with unique molecular identifiers being used to normalize TCRbeta repertoire quantification. Through fastp at Q25 and MiXCR, TCRdb rebuilt clones from the public reads, retaining in-frame beta chains. Rows matching on CDR3 protein sequence are summarized as one entry with the most common DNA and genes. Counted in this sample were about 610,000 distinct CDR3 sequences; 8% to 11% of them appeared once. Around 4% of the sample goes to the ten largest clones. The sequencing used PBMCs from the stem cell graft donor, collected from the stem cell graft. The receptors come from a human donor who donated a stem cell graft to a child with acute myeloid leukemia.

This chain uses TRBV12-1 with TRBJ2-1; the D call in the table, TRBD2, was not verified against the DNA. TRBV12-1 has pseudogene status. The CDR3 is made up of 16 amino acids. The chain's CDR3 is CASSRSYRTSGNEQFF. For the CDR3, the DNA is TGTGCCAGCAGCCGCAGCTATAGGACTAGCGGCAATGAGCAGTTCTTC.

This clonotype was recorded a few times. The chain employs TRBV27 and TRBJ2-2; no firm D call. Per the germline V gene, CDR1 is MNHEY and CDR2 is SMNVEV (reference sequence). Trimming removed 5 bases at V and 6 bases at J, with 13 bases between. The CDR3 sequence is 14 residues long. DNA of the CDR3: TGTGCCAGCAGTGGCTTAGTTGGTGCCGGGGAGCTGTTTTTT. Protein product: CASSGLVGAGELFF.

This clonotype was observed at least ten times. The chain carries TRBV5-1 and TRBJ2-3; TRBD2 matches 9 bases. The germline CDR1 and CDR2 sequences are SGHRS and YFSETQ. V dropped 0 bases and J dropped 0; count of bases not matched to a gene: 2. The CDR3 consists of 16 residues. The CDR3 protein is CASSLGTSASTDTQYF. For the CDR3, the DNA is TGCGCCAGCAGCTTGGGGACTAGCGCTAGCACAGATACGCAGTATTTT. The full variable domain, completed using reference TRBV5-1 and TRBJ2-3, is KAGVTQTPRYLIKTRGQQVTLSCSPISGHRSVSWYQQTPGQGLQFLFEYFSETQRNKGNFPGRFSGRQFSNSRSEMNVSTLELGDSALYLCASSLGTSASTDTQYFGPGTRLTVL.

This clonotype was observed a few times. The chain combines TRBV9 with TRBJ1-6; D perhaps matches TRBD1 (6 bases). The germline V and J ends were trimmed by 0 bases and 7 bases, with 11 bases remaining between them. The CDR3 spans 15 residues. Per germline, CDR1 SGDLS and CDR2 YYNGEE. The CDR3 bases are TGTGCCAGCAGCGTAGATCCAGGGGCGAATTCACCCCTCCACTTT. Translating it yields CASSVDPGANSPLHF.

The sample holds a few counts of this clonotype. The rearrangement joins TRBV20-1 to TRBJ2-3; 11 positions agree with TRBD2. The CDR3 covers 17 residues. Germline V lookup: CDR1 DFQATT, CDR2 SNEGSKA (reference sequence). The V and J ends lost 6 bases and 3 bases, in that order; junction bases with no gene match: 14. CDR3 in amino acids: CSAPRRASGRQTDTQYF. The CDR3, as DNA: TGCAGTGCACCCCGGAGGGCTAGCGGGAGGCAGACAGATACGCAGTATTTT.

This chain connects TRBV20-1 to TRBJ2-1; the D is unclear. The CDR3 is 12 residues long. CDR1 and CDR2 (germline): DFQATT, SNEGSKA (reference sequence). Trimming shortened V by 6 bases and J by 2 bases, and 8 bases separated the two germline ends. The DNA of the CDR3 is TGCAGTGCCGCTAACCCCTACAATGAGCAGTTCTTC. Translating it yields CSAANPYNEQFF.

This clonotype has a count of ten or more. CDR3 sequence: CSESTDTQYF. Here the CDR3 DNA reads TGCAGTGAGAGCACAGATACGCAGTATTTT. The genes are TRBV29-1 and TRBJ2-3; D gene ambiguous. CDR3 length: 10 amino acids. Germline V lookup: CDR1 SQVTM, CDR2 ANQGSEA.

This clonotype was counted ten times or more. The gene calls are TRBV6-2 or TRBV6-3 and TRBJ1-1; D unresolved. The CDR3 loop spans 14 amino acids. Germline V gene lookup returns CDR1 MNHEY and CDR2 SVGEGT. Deletions cut 5 bases from V and 2 bases from J, with 12 bases between. CDR3 nucleotides: TGTGCCAGCAGTCCCCGGACGTCAAACACTGAAGCTTTCTTT. This gives the protein CASSPRTSNTEAFF.

The chain has TRBV3-1 and TRBJ2-5; D could derive from TRBD1 or TRBD2 (5 bases each). This CDR3 region has 15 residues. Trimming took off 3 bases at V and 5 bases at J, with 16 bases between the two ends. Looked up from germline, CDR1 is LGHDT and CDR2 is YNNKEL (reference sequence). As DNA, the CDR3 is TGTGCCAGCAGCCATGACCTCGGGACCGTTGAGACCCAGTACTTC. Translated, it gives CASSHDLGTVETQYF.

The chain combines TRBV4-2 with TRBJ1-3; tentative D call: TRBD1 (5 bases). Trimming left V 4 bases short and J 1 base short, with 14 bases between. Germline V CDR1 and CDR2: LGHNA, YNFKEQ. CDR3 length: 16 residues. The CDR3 nucleotides are TGTGCCAGCAGCCCCTGGACCGGACAATCTGGAAACACCATATATTTT. It is translated as CASSPWTGQSGNTIYF.

This clonotype was seen many times. This chain links TRBV28 with TRBJ2-4; D ambiguous. Germline-derived CDR1 and CDR2 are MDHEN and SYDVKM. The CDR3 has 16 amino acids. Trimming cost V 5 bases and J 0 bases, with 14 bases left between them. The CDR3 nucleotides read TGTGCCAGCAGTGACCTATTGGATATAGCCAAAAACATTCAGTACTTC. This sequence encodes CASSDLLDIAKNIQYF.

Ten or more counts support this clonotype. DNA of the CDR3: TGTGCCAGCAGTGCCTATAAAGAGACAGGGAAGTGGCACACTGAAGCTTTCTTT. It specifies CASSAYKETGKWHTEAFF. The chain uses TRBV28 and TRBJ1-1; TRBD1 aligns across 7 bases. The length of the CDR3 is 18 residues. The ends lost 5 bases at V and 3 bases at J; junction bases unmatched: 18. The germline V gene has CDR1 MDHEN and CDR2 SYDVKM.

This clonotype was seen many times. The rearrangement joins TRBV12-3 or TRBV12-4 to TRBJ2-7; D unclear. The CDR3 contains 14 residues. V shed 8 bases and J shed 4 bases, with 18 bases lying between them. CDR3 nucleotide sequence: TGTGCCAGCGGAGTCTCCCTAAGACAATACGAGCAGTACTTC. Protein sequence: CASGVSLRQYEQYF.